This passage covers 9 T cell receptor beta chains from one sample sequenced in a study of blood T cell repertoires in COVID-19. Generated by immunoSEQ multiplex PCR, the TCRdb table keeps only in-frame clones and is missing some. The table records around 360,000 clones, 80% to 90% of them present only once. Sequencing used peripheral blood. The receptor set was obtained from a woman aged 25 to 39 with COVID-19, enrolled during active disease.

The chain recombines TRBV11-3 with TRBJ2-2; TRBD1 matches 7 bases. The V segment lost 3 bases and the J segment 5 bases; nucleotides outside the gene matches: 6. Germline V gene sequence: CDR1 SGHNT, CDR2 YENEEA. CDR3 length equals 15 residues. The CDR3 is CASSFTGAGTGELFF. The CDR3 region has the DNA TGTGCCAGCAGCTTTACAGGGGCAGGAACCGGGGAGCTGTTTTTT.

The chain joins TRBV30 to TRBJ2-3; TRBD1 is a possible D gene (6 bases). V was shortened by 2 bases and J by 4 bases, with 7 bases between the two germline ends. Germline CDR1 GTSNPN, CDR2 SVGIG (reference sequence). The CDR3 consists of 12 residues. The chain's CDR3 is CAWSPGADTQYF. The CDR3 DNA is TGTGCCTGGAGTCCAGGGGCAGATACGCAGTATTTT.

This clone has a handful of counts. The rearrangement uses TRBV24-1 and TRBJ2-1; D is perhaps TRBD2 (6 bases). The length of the CDR3 is 14 residues. V was clipped by 5 bases and J by 9 bases, with 16 bases between them. Germline CDR1 reads KGHDR; CDR2 reads SFDVKD. Written as DNA, the CDR3 is TGTGCCACCAGTGCGGGAGCCGGGTCGGGTGAGCAGTTCTTC. Residues: CATSAGAGSGEQFF.

This clone was detected many times. The chain recombines TRBV5-4 with TRBJ2-7, with 7 bases fitting TRBD2. This CDR3 has 16 amino acids. V shed 4 bases and J 1 base; nucleotides not matched to a gene: 11. Per germline, CDR1 SGHNT and CDR2 YYREEE (reference sequence). CDR3 DNA: TGTGCCAGCAGCCGGCAGGGCGGGAGTACTTCCTACGAGCAGTACTTC. Amino acids: CASSRQGGSTSYEQYF. Variable domain in full (rest from reference TRBV5-4 and TRBJ2-7): ETGVTQSPTHLIKTRGQQVTLRCSSQSGHNTVSWYQQALGQGPQFIFQYYREEENGRGNFPPRFSGLQFPNYSSELNVNALELDDSALYLCASSRQGGSTSYEQYFGPGTRLTVT.

J is TRBJ2-7 and V is TRBV30; D gene ambiguous. The germline V and J ends were trimmed by 5 bases and 3 bases, with 11 bases remaining between them. The CDR3 has 12 amino acids. The germline gives CDR1 GTSNPN, CDR2 SVGIG (reference sequence). The CDR3 here is CAWARTYYEQYF. DNA for the CDR3: TGTGCCTGGGCGAGAACCTACTACGAGCAGTACTTC. The whole variable domain, remainder taken from reference TRBV30 and TRBJ2-7, is SQTIHQWPATLVQPVGSPLSLECTVEGTSNPNLYWYRQAAGRGLQLLFYSVGIGQISSEVPQNLSASRPQDRQFILSSKKLLLSDSGFYLCAWARTYYEQYFGPGTRLTVT.

This sequence joins TRBV28 and TRBJ1-1; TRBD1 aligns across 8 bases. Per the germline V gene, CDR1 is MDHEN and CDR2 is SYDVKM. This CDR3 region has 14 residues. With 5 bases clipped from V and 11 bases from J, the junction kept 13 bases outside the gene matches. CDR3 residues: CASSPSPGQVYAFF. CDR3 coding DNA: TGTGCCAGCAGTCCCTCTCCGGGACAGGTGTATGCTTTCTTT.

The V gene is TRBV7-2, the J gene TRBJ2-5; the D gene is possibly TRBD2 (5 bases). Germline assignment: CDR1 SGHTA and CDR2 FQGNSA. V was clipped by 5 bases and J by 1 base, with 11 bases between them. The CDR3 is made up of 14 amino acids. The CDR3 here is CASSPAAVQETQYF. The CDR3 DNA is TGTGCCAGCAGCCCAGCGGCGGTCCAAGAGACCCAGTACTTC.

The J gene is TRBJ2-7, the V gene TRBV4-1; TRBD1 aligns across 10 bases. CDR1 and CDR2 (germline): MGHRA, YSYEKL. The CDR3 extends over 15 amino acids. Trimming took 4 bases from V and 5 from J; bases not matched to a gene: 8. The CDR3 is CASSPRDRGGNEQYF. CDR3 bases: TGCGCCAGCAGCCCCCGGGACAGGGGTGGCAACGAGCAGTACTTC.

This clone was picked up a small number of times. This chain links TRBV28 with TRBJ1-6; weak D call: TRBD1 (5 bases). Germline V CDR1 and CDR2: MDHEN, SYDVKM. Deletions cut 8 bases from V and 3 bases from J, with 11 bases between. The CDR3 length is 14 residues. CDR3: CASLAGLYNSPLHF. DNA for the CDR3: TGTGCCAGCCTGGCAGGGCTCTATAATTCACCCCTCCACTTT.